One sample yielded the 27 T cell receptor beta chains listed below, sequenced in a study of response to subunit inactivated influenza vaccine. TCRdb fed the RT-PCR reads into MiXCR, producing one record per CDR3 protein. The sample yields 860,000 or so distinct CDR3 sequences, roughly 20% seen once. Sequences were derived from PBMCs from blood, sampled 4 to 6 days after vaccination. Source of these receptors: a man in his forties or fifties who received an inactivated influenza vaccine.

This clonotype was seen only a few times. CDR3 protein: CSALIAGEETQYF. In DNA form, the CDR3 reads TGCAGTGCCCTCATAGCGGGAGAAGAGACCCAGTACTTC. The chain uses TRBV20-1 and TRBJ2-5, with 9 bases that match TRBD2. Germline values: CDR1 DFQATT, CDR2 SNEGSKA (reference sequence). CDR3 length equals 13 residues. The trim removed 6 bases at V and 3 bases at J, leaving 5 bases unmatched.

The rearrangement links TRBV7-9 to TRBJ2-1; 10 bases match TRBD2. The trim removed 7 bases at V and 6 bases at J, leaving 12 bases unmatched. This CDR3 has 16 amino acids. Germline lookup yields CDR1 SEHNR and CDR2 FQNEAQ (reference sequence). CDR3 coding DNA: TGTGCCAGCAACTCTCTTAGCGGGGGGCGAGGCAATGAGCAGTTCTTC. This gives the protein CASNSLSGGRGNEQFF.

The chain links TRBV2 to TRBJ1-2, with a tentative D call TRBD1 (5 bases). Germline loops: CDR1 SNHLY, CDR2 FYNNEI. The CDR3 runs 13 residues. V was pared by 8 bases and J by 8 bases, with 18 bases between. The CDR3 DNA reads as TGTGCCAGCGTACCGGGGCAGGGTTTGGGCTACACCTTC. Amino acid sequence: CASVPGQGLGYTF.

This clonotype was counted between two and nine times. The chain has TRBV12-3 or TRBV12-4 and TRBJ1-2, with TRBD1 matching over 7 bases. There are 13 residues in the CDR3. V dropped 6 bases and J dropped 2; count of bases not matched to a gene: 3. CDR3 sequence: CASRGTVNYGYTF. CDR3 sequence (DNA): TGTGCCAGCAGGGGGACAGTCAACTATGGCTACACCTTC.

This clonotype was counted between two and nine times. This sequence joins TRBV7-2 and TRBJ2-5; TRBD2 matches at 13 bases. Losses at the gene ends were 3 bases for V and 5 bases for J; bases not matched to a gene: 6. The CDR3 has 16 amino acids. In germline, CDR1 is SGHTA, CDR2 FQGNSA. The CDR3 spells CASSLGTSGVAETQYF. DNA of the CDR3: TGTGCCAGCAGCTTGGGGACTAGCGGGGTAGCGGAGACCCAGTACTTC.

This clonotype has ten or more counts. V is TRBV20-1 and J is TRBJ2-4; D is perhaps TRBD1 (5 bases). The ends were cut back, 4 bases at V and 9 bases at J, with 19 bases in the middle. CDR1 and CDR2 (germline): DFQATT, SNEGSKA (reference sequence). This CDR3 has 14 amino acids. The CDR3 nucleotides are TGCAGTGCTATCGGACACCAGGGTTTGGTCATTCAGTACTTC. As protein: CSAIGHQGLVIQYF.

Ten or more counts support this clonotype. The J gene is TRBJ1-4, the V gene TRBV2; D remains ambiguous. Trimming stripped 4 bases from V and 10 bases from J, with 13 bases between. Germline V gene data show CDR1 as SNHLY and CDR2 as FYNNEI. The CDR3 has 13 residues. CDR3 region: CASSVRDSGKLFF. The CDR3 DNA reads TGTGCCAGCAGTGTCCGAGACTCTGGAAAACTGTTTTTT.

This clonotype turned up a few times. The rearrangement joins TRBV18 to TRBJ2-5; D is perhaps TRBD1 (5 bases). Trimming stripped 3 bases from V and 2 bases from J, with 10 bases between. CDR3 length: 14 amino acids. Looked up from germline, CDR1 is KGHSH and CDR2 is LQKENI. CDR3 residues: CASSPRQTQETQYF. CDR3 bases: TGTGCCAGCTCACCGAGACAGACACAAGAGACCCAGTACTTC.

This clonotype was seen more than once but under ten times. This sequence joins TRBV29-1 and TRBJ2-7; D is ambiguous. The V end lost 6 bases, the J end lost 4 bases, and 13 bases lay between the germline ends. This CDR3 spans 12 amino acids. Germline-derived CDR1 and CDR2 are SQVTM and ANQGSEA. Here the CDR3 reads CSVETQKYEQYF. Here the CDR3 DNA reads TGCAGCGTAGAGACCCAGAAATACGAGCAGTACTTC.

This clonotype was counted ten times or more. V gene TRBV6-5 combines with J gene TRBJ2-5; 11 bases match TRBD2. In germline, CDR1 is MNHEY, CDR2 SVGAGI. Trimming cost V 4 bases and J 4 bases; bases outside gene matches: 5. The CDR3 spans 15 residues. The CDR3 protein is CASSFSGGARETQYF. The CDR3, as DNA: TGTGCCAGCAGTTTTAGCGGGGGGGCGCGAGAGACCCAGTACTTC.

In this sample, this clonotype turned up a few times. V and J are TRBV7-2 and TRBJ2-4; D possibly corresponds to TRBD1 (5 bases). Trimming took off 5 bases at V and 10 bases at J, with 27 bases between the two ends. The germline V gene has CDR1 SGHTA and CDR2 FQGNSA. The CDR3 length is 17 residues. In DNA form, the CDR3 reads TGTGCCAGCAGCCCTTTTCGAATCGGACAACAACGCGCTATTCAGTACTTC. Translation: CASSPFRIGQQRAIQYF.

This clonotype appeared many times. J is TRBJ2-3 and V is TRBV10-3, with D maybe TRBD1 (6 bases). This CDR3 is built from 13 residues. Germline V gives CDR1 ENHRY, CDR2 SYGVKD. Trimming took off 3 bases at V and 3 bases at J, with 7 bases between the two ends. DNA for the CDR3: TGTGCCATCAGTGACAGGGGAACAGATACGCAGTATTTT. Translation gives CAISDRGTDTQYF.

The sample holds a few counts of this clonotype. The chain couples TRBV20-1 to TRBJ2-1, with D uncertain. Trimming removed 0 bases from V and 3 bases from J, with 12 bases in between. The germline gives CDR1 DFQATT, CDR2 SNEGSKA (reference sequence). This CDR3 is 15 amino acids long. CDR3: CSARDLRTHYNEQFF. The CDR3 DNA reads TGCAGTGCTAGAGATCTCCGGACCCACTACAATGAGCAGTTCTTC.

The V gene is TRBV6-6, the J gene TRBJ2-7, with no clear D. This CDR3 comprises 13 residues. The germline V gene has CDR1 MNHNY and CDR2 SVGAGI (reference sequence). V was cut by 0 bases and J by 4 bases, with 7 bases left in between. CDR3 sequence reads: CASSYSRFYEQYF. The CDR3 bases are TGTGCCAGCAGTTACTCTAGGTTTTACGAGCAGTACTTC.

As regards this clonotype: The junction shows a germline mismatch at one end, possibly a read error. The rearrangement uses TRBV20-1 and TRBJ2-7, with D hard to call. The CDR3 has 15 residues. CDR1 DFQATT and CDR2 SNEGSKA come from the germline V gene (reference sequence). Here the CDR3 DNA reads TGCAGTGCTAGAGAAGGGCCCTGGGCCTCCTACGAACAGTACTTC. Protein: CSAREGPWASYEQYF.

This clonotype showed up just a few times. The chain is built from TRBV7-2 and TRBJ2-5; 7 bases fit TRBD1. The CDR3 is made up of 15 amino acids. V dropped 7 bases and J dropped 9; count of bases not matched to a gene: 17. CDR1 is SGHTA and CDR2 is FQGNSA in the germline V gene. The CDR3 loop reads CASTPGGRRLVAQYF. The DNA for the CDR3 is TGTGCCAGCACCCCAGGGGGAAGGCGGCTTGTGGCCCAGTACTTC.

The rearrangement joins TRBV28 to TRBJ2-5, with D possibly matching TRBD1 (5 bases). V lost 6 bases, J lost 5 bases, and 16 bases lay in between. CDR3 length: 14 residues. The germline V gene has CDR1 MDHEN and CDR2 SYDVKM. CDR3 in amino acids: CASSQPGPGETQYF. The DNA of the CDR3 is TGTGCCAGCAGCCAGCCGGGTCCAGGGGAGACCCAGTACTTC.

This clonotype was seen more than once but under ten times. The CDR3 is CSVDRGITGELFF. Written as DNA, the CDR3 is TGCAGCGTGGACAGGGGTATCACCGGGGAGCTGTTTTTT. The chain joins TRBV29-1 to TRBJ2-2; TRBD1 matches at 9 bases. The CDR3 spans 13 residues. In germline, CDR1 is SQVTM, CDR2 ANQGSEA. Trimming at V came to 6 bases and at J to 4 bases, leaving 3 bases not matched to a gene.

The gene calls are TRBV5-1 and TRBJ2-7; 12 positions match TRBD2. Germline CDR1 SGHRS, CDR2 YFSETQ. The junction had 11 bases not matched to a gene; V was cut back by 6 bases and J by 1 base. This CDR3 comprises 17 residues. CDR3 region: CASTPVTSGSMSYEQYF. The CDR3 DNA is TGCGCCAGCACCCCGGTGACTAGCGGGAGTATGTCCTACGAGCAGTACTTC.

This clonotype was counted only a few times. The V gene is TRBV9, the J gene TRBJ1-6; perhaps TRBD1 as D (6 bases). The length of the CDR3 is 16 residues. The ends were cut back, 4 bases at V and 7 bases at J, with 18 bases in the middle. Germline CDR1 and CDR2: SGDLS and YYNGEE. CDR3 loop: CASSTSGQSGNSPLHF. CDR3 in DNA: TGTGCCAGCAGCACGAGCGGACAGAGTGGGAATTCACCCCTCCACTTT.

The rearrangement links TRBV30 to TRBJ1-5, with 8 bases that match TRBD1. This CDR3 has 14 amino acids. V was clipped by 3 bases and J by 3 bases; unmatched bases: 4. The germline V gene encodes CDR1 GTSNPN and CDR2 SVGIG (reference sequence). The CDR3 nucleotides are TGTGCCTGGAGCAGGGGGCCCATCAATCAGCCCCAGCATTTT. As protein: CAWSRGPINQPQHF.

The chain is built from TRBV12-3 or TRBV12-4 and TRBJ2-1; D not resolved. Trimming removed 2 bases at V and 5 bases at J, with 7 bases between. The CDR3 contains 13 residues. The CDR3 reads CASSLFSDNEQFF. DNA for the CDR3: TGTGCCAGCAGTTTATTTTCTGACAATGAGCAGTTCTTC.

This clonotype was recorded a few times. V is TRBV29-1 and J is TRBJ1-1; possibly TRBD1 for D (5 bases). V gave up 6 bases and J gave up 11 bases, with 19 bases separating them. CDR1 is SQVTM, CDR2 ANQGSEA, per germline. The CDR3 runs to 12 residues. Written as DNA, the CDR3 is TGCAGCGTCGCGGGGGACCGCCTTCCGGCTTTCTTT. This codes for CSVAGDRLPAFF.

The genes are TRBV24-1 and TRBJ2-3, with D perhaps TRBD2 (7 bases). The V end lost 5 bases, the J end lost 5 bases, and 22 bases lay between the germline ends. This CDR3 region has 17 residues. The germline V gene has CDR1 KGHDR and CDR2 SFDVKD. As DNA, the CDR3 is TGTGCCACCAGTGCCGTATCCCGGGGGGCGCGTAAAGATACGCAGTATTTT. This encodes CATSAVSRGARKDTQYF.

The genes are TRBV7-2 and TRBJ2-1; no clear D. Trimming removed 8 bases from V and 3 bases from J, with 11 bases in between. Germline V gives CDR1 SGHTA, CDR2 FQGNSA. This CDR3 is built from 13 residues. The CDR3 region has the DNA TGTGCCAGCGAGCTGTCTAACTACAATGAGCAGTTCTTC. Amino acid sequence: CASELSNYNEQFF.

This clonotype was seen a few times. The chain couples TRBV6-2 or TRBV6-3 to TRBJ2-5; unclear D gene. CDR1 and CDR2 (germline): MNHEY, SVGEGT. This CDR3 spans 13 amino acids. The ends were cut back, 5 bases at V and 0 bases at J, with 7 bases in the middle. For the CDR3, the DNA is TGTGCCAGCAGTGGGCATTACCAAGAGACCCAGTACTTC. This translates into CASSGHYQETQYF.

The chain is built from TRBV7-6 and TRBJ2-5; perhaps TRBD2 as D (6 bases). CDR1 is SGHVS, CDR2 FNYEAQ, per germline. The ends were cut back, 0 bases at V and 3 bases at J, with 11 bases in the middle. The CDR3 extends over 15 amino acids. CDR3 in DNA: TGTGCCAGCAGCTTAGCGAGAGGACTAAAAGAGACCCAGTACTTC. Protein sequence: CASSLARGLKETQYF.